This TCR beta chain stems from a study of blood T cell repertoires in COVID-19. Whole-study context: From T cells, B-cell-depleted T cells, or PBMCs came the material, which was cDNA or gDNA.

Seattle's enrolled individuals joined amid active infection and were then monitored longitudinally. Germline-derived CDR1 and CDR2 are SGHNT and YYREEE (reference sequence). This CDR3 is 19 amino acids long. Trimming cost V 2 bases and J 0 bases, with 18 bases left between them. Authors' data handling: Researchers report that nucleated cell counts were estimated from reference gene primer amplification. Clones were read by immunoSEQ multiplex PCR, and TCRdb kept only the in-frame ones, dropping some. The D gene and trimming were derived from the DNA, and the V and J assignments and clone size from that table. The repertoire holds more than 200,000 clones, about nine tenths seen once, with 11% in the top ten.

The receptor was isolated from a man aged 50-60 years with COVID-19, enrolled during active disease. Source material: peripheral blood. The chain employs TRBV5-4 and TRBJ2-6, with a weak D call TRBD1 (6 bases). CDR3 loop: CASSLPTRWDISGANVLTF. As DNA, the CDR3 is TGTGCCAGCAGCTTACCGACAAGGTGGGACATCTCTGGGGCCAACGTCCTGACTTTC.